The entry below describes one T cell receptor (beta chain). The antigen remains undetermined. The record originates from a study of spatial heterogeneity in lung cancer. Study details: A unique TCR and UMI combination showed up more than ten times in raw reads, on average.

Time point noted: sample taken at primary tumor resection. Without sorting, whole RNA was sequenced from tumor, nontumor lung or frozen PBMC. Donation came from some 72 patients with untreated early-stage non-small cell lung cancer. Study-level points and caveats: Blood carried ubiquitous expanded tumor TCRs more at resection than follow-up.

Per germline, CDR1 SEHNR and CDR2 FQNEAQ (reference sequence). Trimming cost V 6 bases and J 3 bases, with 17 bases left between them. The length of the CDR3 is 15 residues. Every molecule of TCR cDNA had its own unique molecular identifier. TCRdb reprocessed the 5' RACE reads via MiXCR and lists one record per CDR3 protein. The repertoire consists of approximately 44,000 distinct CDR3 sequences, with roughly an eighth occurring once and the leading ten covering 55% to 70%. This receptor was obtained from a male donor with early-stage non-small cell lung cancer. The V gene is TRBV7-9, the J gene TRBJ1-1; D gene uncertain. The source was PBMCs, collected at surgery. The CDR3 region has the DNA TGTGCCAGCAGTATGACGGGGATGAGGGACACTGAAGCTTTCTTT. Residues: CASSMTGMRDTEAFF.